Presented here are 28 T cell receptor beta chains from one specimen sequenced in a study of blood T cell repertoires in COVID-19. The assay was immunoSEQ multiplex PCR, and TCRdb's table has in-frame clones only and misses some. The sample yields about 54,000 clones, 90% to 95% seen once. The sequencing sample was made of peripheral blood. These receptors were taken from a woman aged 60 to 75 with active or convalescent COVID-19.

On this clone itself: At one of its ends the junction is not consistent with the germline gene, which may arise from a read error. The chain's CDR3 is CTGGRSYNEQFF. CDR3 in DNA: TGTACAGGGGGCCGGTCATACAATGAGCAGTTCTTC. The chain recombines TRBV29-1 with TRBJ2-1, with 9 bases fitting TRBD1. The V gene's germline CDR1 is SQVTM and CDR2 ANQGSEA. The CDR3 runs 12 residues.

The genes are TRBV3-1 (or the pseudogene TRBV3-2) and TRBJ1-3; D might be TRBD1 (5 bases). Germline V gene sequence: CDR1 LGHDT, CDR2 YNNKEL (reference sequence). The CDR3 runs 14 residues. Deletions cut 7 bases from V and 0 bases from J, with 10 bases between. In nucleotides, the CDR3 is TGTGCCAGCACCATGGACAACTCTGGAAACACCATATATTTT. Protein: CASTMDNSGNTIYF.

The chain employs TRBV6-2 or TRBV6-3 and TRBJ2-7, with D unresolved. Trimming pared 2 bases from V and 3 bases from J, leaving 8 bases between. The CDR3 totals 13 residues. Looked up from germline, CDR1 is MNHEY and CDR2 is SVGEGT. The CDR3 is CASSYRRGYEQYF. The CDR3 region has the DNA TGTGCCAGCAGTTACCGCCGAGGCTACGAGCAGTACTTC.

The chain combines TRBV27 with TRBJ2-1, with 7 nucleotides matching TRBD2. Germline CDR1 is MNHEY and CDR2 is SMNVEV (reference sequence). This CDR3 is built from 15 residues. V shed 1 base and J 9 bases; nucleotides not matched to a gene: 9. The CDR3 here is CASSLFPRLAPEQFF. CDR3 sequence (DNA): TGTGCCAGCAGTTTATTCCCAAGACTAGCTCCTGAGCAGTTCTTC.

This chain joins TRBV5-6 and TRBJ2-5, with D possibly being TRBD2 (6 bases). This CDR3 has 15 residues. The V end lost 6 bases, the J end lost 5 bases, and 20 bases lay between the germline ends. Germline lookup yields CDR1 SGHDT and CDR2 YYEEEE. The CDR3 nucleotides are TGTGCCAGCAACCCTCTAGCGTCTATCGTGGAGACCCAGTACTTC. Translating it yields CASNPLASIVETQYF.

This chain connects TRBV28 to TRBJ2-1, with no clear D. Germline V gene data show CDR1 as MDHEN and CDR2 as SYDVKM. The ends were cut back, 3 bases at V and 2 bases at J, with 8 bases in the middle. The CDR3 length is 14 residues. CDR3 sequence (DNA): TGTGCCAGCAGTTTTCGGAGAACCTACAATGAGCAGTTCTTC. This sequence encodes CASSFRRTYNEQFF.

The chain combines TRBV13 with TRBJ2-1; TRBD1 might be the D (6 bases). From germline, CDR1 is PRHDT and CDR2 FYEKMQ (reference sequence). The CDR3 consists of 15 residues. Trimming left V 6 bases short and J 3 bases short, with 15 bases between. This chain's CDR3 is CASRLGGIFYNEQFF. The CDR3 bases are TGTGCCAGCAGGCTAGGGGGTATTTTCTACAATGAGCAGTTCTTC.

CDR3 sequence: CASSHYETGGSDTQYF. DNA for the CDR3: TGTGCCAGCAGCCACTACGAGACAGGGGGGTCAGATACGCAGTATTTT. This chain joins TRBV3-1 (or the pseudogene TRBV3-2) and TRBJ2-3; 9 bases are shared with TRBD1. Germline V CDR1 and CDR2: LGHDT, YNNKEL (reference sequence). The CDR3 runs to 16 residues. Losses at the gene ends were 3 bases for V and 4 bases for J; bases not matched to a gene: 8.

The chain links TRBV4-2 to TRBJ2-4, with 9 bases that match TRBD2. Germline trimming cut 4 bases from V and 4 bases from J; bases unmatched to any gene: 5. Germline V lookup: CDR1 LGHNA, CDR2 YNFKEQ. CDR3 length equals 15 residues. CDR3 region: CASSPQAGGKNIQYF. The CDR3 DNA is TGTGCCAGCAGCCCCCAAGCGGGAGGTAAAAACATTCAGTACTTC.

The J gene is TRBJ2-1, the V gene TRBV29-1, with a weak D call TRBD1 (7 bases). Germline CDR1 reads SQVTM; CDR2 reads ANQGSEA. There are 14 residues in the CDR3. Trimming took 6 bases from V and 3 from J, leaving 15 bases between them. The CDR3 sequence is CSVIPGDSYNEQFF. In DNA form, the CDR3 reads TGCAGCGTCATACCGGGGGACAGCTACAATGAGCAGTTCTTC.

CDR3 in DNA: TGCGCCAGCAGTGAGAGAGGCAGGGGTGATTCACCCCTCCACTTT. Encoded protein: CASSERGRGDSPLHF. The chain joins TRBV10-2 to TRBJ1-6, with D possibly TRBD1 on 6 matching bases. From germline, CDR1 is WSHSY and CDR2 SAAADI. The CDR3 runs to 15 residues. V was pared by 2 bases and J by 8 bases, with 13 bases between.

The CDR3 region has the DNA TGTGCCAGCAGCCTGCAGCGGGAGATGGAGCAGTACTTC. Encoded protein: CASSLQREMEQYF. The V and J genes are TRBV11-2 and TRBJ2-7; 8 positions match TRBD2. Germline values: CDR1 SGHAT, CDR2 FQNNGV. V was pared by 5 bases and J by 7 bases, with 7 bases of the junction left unmatched. This CDR3 contains 13 residues.

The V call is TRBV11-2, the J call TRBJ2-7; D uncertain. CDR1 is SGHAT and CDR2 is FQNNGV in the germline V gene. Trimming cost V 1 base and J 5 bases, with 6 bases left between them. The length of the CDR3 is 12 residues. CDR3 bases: TGTGCCAGCAGCTTAGTTCAGGACGAGCAGTACTTC. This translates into CASSLVQDEQYF.

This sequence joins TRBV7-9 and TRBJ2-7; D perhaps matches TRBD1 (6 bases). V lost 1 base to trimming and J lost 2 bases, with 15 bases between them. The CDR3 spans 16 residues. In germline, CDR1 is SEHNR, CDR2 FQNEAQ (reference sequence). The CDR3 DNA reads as TGTGCCAGCAGCTTAGTTGGGGGCTATACTCCCTACGAGCAGTACTTC. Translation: CASSLVGGYTPYEQYF.

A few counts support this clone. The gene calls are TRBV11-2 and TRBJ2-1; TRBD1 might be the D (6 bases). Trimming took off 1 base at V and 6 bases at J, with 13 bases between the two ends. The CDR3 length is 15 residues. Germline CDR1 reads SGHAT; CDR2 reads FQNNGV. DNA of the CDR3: TGTGCCAGCAGCTTAGGGCAGGGGTCATTCAATGAGCAGTTCTTC. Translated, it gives CASSLGQGSFNEQFF. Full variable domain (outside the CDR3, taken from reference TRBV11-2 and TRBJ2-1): EAGVAQSPRYKIIEKRQSVAFWCNPISGHATLYWYQQILGQGPKLLIQFQNNGVVDDSQLPKDRFSAERLKGVDSTLKIQPAKLEDSAVYLCASSLGQGSFNEQFFGPGTRLTVL.

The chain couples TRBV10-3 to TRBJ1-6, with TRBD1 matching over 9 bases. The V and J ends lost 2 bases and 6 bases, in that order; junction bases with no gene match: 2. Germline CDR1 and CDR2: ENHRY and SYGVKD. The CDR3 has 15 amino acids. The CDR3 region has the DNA TGTGCCATCAGTGAGACAGGGGGCCCTAATTCACCCCTCCACTTT. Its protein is CAISETGGPNSPLHF.

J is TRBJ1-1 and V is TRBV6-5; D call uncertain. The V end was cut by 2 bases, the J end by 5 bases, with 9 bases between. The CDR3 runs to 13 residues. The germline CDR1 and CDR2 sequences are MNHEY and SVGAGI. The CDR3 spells CASSYGPATEAFF. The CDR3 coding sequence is TGTGCCAGCAGTTACGGCCCTGCTACTGAAGCTTTCTTT.

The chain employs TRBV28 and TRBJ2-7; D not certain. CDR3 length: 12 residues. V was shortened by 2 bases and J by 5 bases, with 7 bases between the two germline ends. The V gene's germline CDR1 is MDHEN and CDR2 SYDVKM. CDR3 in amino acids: CASSLNPHEQYF. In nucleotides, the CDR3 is TGTGCCAGCAGTTTAAATCCTCACGAGCAGTACTTC. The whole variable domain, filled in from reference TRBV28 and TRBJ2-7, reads DVKVTQSSRYLVKRTGEKVFLECVQDMDHENMFWYRQDPGLGLRLIYFSYDVKMKEKGDIPEGYSVSREKKERFSLILESASTNQTSMYLCASSLNPHEQYFGPGTRLTVT.

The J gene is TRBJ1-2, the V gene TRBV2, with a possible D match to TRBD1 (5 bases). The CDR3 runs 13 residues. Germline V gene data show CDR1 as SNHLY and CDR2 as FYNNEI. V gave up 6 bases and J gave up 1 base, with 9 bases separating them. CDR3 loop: CASSPGGNYGYTF. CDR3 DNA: TGTGCCAGCAGCCCGGGGGGTAACTATGGCTACACCTTC. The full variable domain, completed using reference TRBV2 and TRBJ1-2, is EPEVTQTPSHQVTQMGQEVILRCVPISNHLYFYWYRQILGQKVEFLVSFYNNEISEKSEIFDDQFSVERPDGSNFTLKIRSTKLEDSAMYFCASSPGGNYGYTFGSGTRLTVV.

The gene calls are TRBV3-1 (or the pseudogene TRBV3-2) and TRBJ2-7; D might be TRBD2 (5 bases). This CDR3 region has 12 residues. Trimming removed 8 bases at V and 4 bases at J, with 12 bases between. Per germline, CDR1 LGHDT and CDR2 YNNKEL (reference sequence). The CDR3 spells CASGPSLYEQYF. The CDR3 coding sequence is TGTGCCAGCGGTCCTAGCTTGTACGAGCAGTACTTC.

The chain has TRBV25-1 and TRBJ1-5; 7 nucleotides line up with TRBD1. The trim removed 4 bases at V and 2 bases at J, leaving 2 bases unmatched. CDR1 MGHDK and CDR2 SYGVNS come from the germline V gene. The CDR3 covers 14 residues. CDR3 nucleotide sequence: TGTGCCAGCAGTGGCGGACAGGGCAATCAGCCCCAGCATTTT. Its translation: CASSGGQGNQPQHF.

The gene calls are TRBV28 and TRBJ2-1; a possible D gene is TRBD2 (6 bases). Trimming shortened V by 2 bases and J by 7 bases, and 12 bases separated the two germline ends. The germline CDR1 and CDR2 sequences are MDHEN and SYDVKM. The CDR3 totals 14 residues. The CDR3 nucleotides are TGTGCCAGCAGTTTACCGGGAGATGGGAATGAGCAGTTCTTC. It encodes CASSLPGDGNEQFF.

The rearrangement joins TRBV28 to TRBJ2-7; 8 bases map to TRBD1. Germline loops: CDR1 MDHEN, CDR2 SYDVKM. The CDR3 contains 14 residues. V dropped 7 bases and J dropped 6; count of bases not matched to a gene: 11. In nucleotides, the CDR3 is TGTGCCAGCAACCCGGGACAGGTTCCGAGCGAGCAGTACTTC. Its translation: CASNPGQVPSEQYF.

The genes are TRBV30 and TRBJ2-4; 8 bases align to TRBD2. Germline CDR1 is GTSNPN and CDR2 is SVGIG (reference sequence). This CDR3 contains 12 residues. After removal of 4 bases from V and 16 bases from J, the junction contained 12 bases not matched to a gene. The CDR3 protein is CAWTGSGTSLYF. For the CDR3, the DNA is TGTGCCTGGACTGGGTCCGGGACTAGTCTTTACTTC. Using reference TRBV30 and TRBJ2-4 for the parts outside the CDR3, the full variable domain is SQTIHQWPATLVQPVGSPLSLECTVEGTSNPNLYWYRQAAGRGLQLLFYSVGIGQISSEVPQNLSASRPQDRQFILSSKKLLLSDSGFYLCAWTGSGTSLYFGAGTRLSVL.

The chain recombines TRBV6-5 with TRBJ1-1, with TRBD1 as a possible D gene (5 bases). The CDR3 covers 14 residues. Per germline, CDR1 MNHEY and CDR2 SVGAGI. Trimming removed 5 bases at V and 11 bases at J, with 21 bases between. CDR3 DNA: TGTGCCAGCAGTCGGTGGGGGGAGGAAGGGTTCGCTTTCTTT. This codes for CASSRWGEEGFAFF.

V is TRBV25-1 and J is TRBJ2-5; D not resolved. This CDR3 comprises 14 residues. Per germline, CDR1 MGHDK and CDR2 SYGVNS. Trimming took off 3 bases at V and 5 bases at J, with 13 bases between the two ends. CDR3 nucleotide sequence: TGTGCCAGCAGTGACGCAGGCCAAACGGAGACCCAGTACTTC. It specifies CASSDAGQTETQYF.

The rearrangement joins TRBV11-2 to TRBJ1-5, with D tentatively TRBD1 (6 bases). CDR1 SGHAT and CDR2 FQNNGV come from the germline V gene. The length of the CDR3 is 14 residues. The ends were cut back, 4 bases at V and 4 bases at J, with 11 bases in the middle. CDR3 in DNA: TGTGCCAGCAGCTCACAGGGAAGGAATCAGCCCCAGCATTTT. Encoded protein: CASSSQGRNQPQHF.

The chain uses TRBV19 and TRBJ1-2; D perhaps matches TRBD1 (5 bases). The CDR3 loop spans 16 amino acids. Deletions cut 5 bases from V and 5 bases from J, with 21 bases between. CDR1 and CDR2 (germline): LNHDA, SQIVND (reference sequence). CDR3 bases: TGTGCCAGTAGTGCGTCCGGGACTGATGGAGATTATGGCTACACCTTC. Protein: CASSASGTDGDYGYTF.